The 30 T cell receptor beta chains below come from one sample, sequenced in a study of T-cell reconstitution after alpha-beta-depleted transplantation in children. Unique molecular identifiers featured in how the TCRbeta library was prepared. TCRdb reprocessed the PCR reads via MiXCR and lists one record per CDR3 protein. Of about 640,000 distinct CDR3 sequences listed, 10% to 15% were seen once; the top ten hold roughly 2.3%. Source: PBMCs, mostly from graft donor cells, taken 360 days after TCRalphabeta/CD19-depleted stem cell transplant. Receptors were obtained from a male patient younger than 18 who had a stem cell transplant for acute myeloid leukemia, so the T cells may come from the graft donor.

This clonotype showed up just a few times. V gene TRBV5-1 combines with J gene TRBJ2-3; 7 positions match TRBD2. The CDR3 runs 17 residues. V gave up 0 bases and J gave up 3 bases; unmatched junction bases: 10. The germline CDR1 and CDR2 sequences are SGHRS and YFSETQ. CDR3: CASSLAGSGRATDTQYF. The CDR3, as DNA: TGCGCCAGCAGCTTGGCGGGATCGGGGAGGGCAACAGATACGCAGTATTTT. Full variable domain (rest looked up from reference TRBV5-1 and TRBJ2-3): KAGVTQTPRYLIKTRGQQVTLSCSPISGHRSVSWYQQTPGQGLQFLFEYFSETQRNKGNFPGRFSGRQFSNSRSEMNVSTLELGDSALYLCASSLAGSGRATDTQYFGPGTRLTVL.

This clonotype has a handful of counts. This chain connects TRBV28 to TRBJ2-7; D perhaps matches TRBD2 (6 bases). The ends were cut back, 6 bases at V and 6 bases at J, with 21 bases in the middle. The CDR3 runs to 15 residues. Germline assignment: CDR1 MDHEN and CDR2 SYDVKM. CDR3 sequence (DNA): TGTGCCAGCAGCTTTCGGGCGCTAGCGTTCTCCGAGCAGTACTTC. Translating it yields CASSFRALAFSEQYF.

The V and J genes are TRBV7-6 and TRBJ2-7, with D perhaps TRBD1 (6 bases). Trimming took 1 base from V and 6 from J, leaving 16 bases between them. The germline gives CDR1 SGHVS, CDR2 FNYEAQ. The CDR3 runs 15 residues. CDR3 coding DNA: TGTGCCAGCAGCTTAGGGGGGTCAGGGGAAGGCGAGCAGTACTTC. Amino acids: CASSLGGSGEGEQYF.

This clonotype occurred a few times. The rearrangement links TRBV7-2 to TRBJ2-1; no clear D. Germline values: CDR1 SGHTA, CDR2 FQGNSA. V was pared by 2 bases and J by 5 bases, with 10 bases between. The CDR3 is made up of 14 amino acids. The CDR3 spells CASSLSYSHNEQFF. The CDR3 DNA reads TGTGCCAGCAGCTTATCGTACAGCCACAATGAGCAGTTCTTC.

This clonotype was detected many times. The CDR3 nucleotides are TGTGCCAGCAGTTACTCGACTAGCGGGAGGGCTTACGAGCAGTACTTC. This codes for CASSYSTSGRAYEQYF. The J gene is TRBJ2-7, the V gene TRBV6-5; 14 bases are shared with TRBD2. The CDR3 is made up of 16 amino acids. Unmatched junction bases numbered 2, after V lost 0 bases and J lost 4 bases. CDR1 and CDR2 from the germline V gene are MNHEY and SVGAGI.

Only a few counts were recorded for this clonotype. The gene calls are TRBV10-3 and TRBJ2-3; D remains ambiguous. V lost 2 bases and J lost 6, with 12 bases in between. In germline, CDR1 is ENHRY, CDR2 SYGVKD. The CDR3 loop spans 14 amino acids. CDR3 sequence reads: CAISEAVPPDTQYF. The CDR3 region has the DNA TGTGCCATCAGTGAGGCGGTACCCCCCGATACGCAGTATTTT.

This clonotype was recorded a few times. The chain couples TRBV30 to TRBJ2-5; 9 positions agree with TRBD2. The CDR3 has 14 amino acids. Germline V CDR1 and CDR2: GTSNPN, SVGIG (reference sequence). J was trimmed by 5 bases and V by 7 bases; bases with no gene match: 11. The CDR3: CAFRLAGAGETQYF. CDR3 DNA: TGTGCCTTCCGTTTAGCGGGAGCGGGGGAGACCCAGTACTTC.

This chain uses TRBV28 with TRBJ1-5, with unresolved D. This CDR3 comprises 13 residues. V lost 7 bases and J 9 bases, leaving 16 bases between the germline ends. CDR1 is MDHEN and CDR2 is SYDVKM in the germline V gene. CDR3 in amino acids: CASNISPILPQHF. The CDR3, as DNA: TGTGCCAGCAATATTAGCCCGATACTGCCCCAGCATTTT.

Comments on this clonotype: The CDR3 does not end in the conserved phenylalanine or tryptophan, so this is likely a read error. The chain is built from TRBV7-2 and TRBJ2-1, with TRBD1 matching over 8 bases. The germline V gene encodes CDR1 SGHTA and CDR2 FQGNSA. The CDR3 totals 15 residues. J gave up 7 bases and V 0 bases, and 5 bases lay outside the gene matches. CDR3 protein: CASSLAQGARNEQFC. In nucleotides, the CDR3 is TGTGCCAGCAGCTTAGCCCAGGGGGCGAGAAATGAGCAGTTCTGC.

This clonotype turned up a few times. The V and J genes are TRBV20-1 and TRBJ2-5; 13 bases are shared with TRBD2. CDR3 length: 15 residues. V shed 3 bases, J shed 2 bases, and the junction held 3 bases outside the gene matches. Germline V gene lookup returns CDR1 DFQATT and CDR2 SNEGSKA (reference sequence). The CDR3 loop reads CSASGLAGVQETQYF. CDR3 in DNA: TGCAGTGCTAGCGGACTAGCGGGAGTTCAAGAGACCCAGTACTTC.

Only a few counts were recorded for this clonotype. The J gene is TRBJ2-1, the V gene TRBV19; 8 bases are shared with TRBD2. Germline CDR1 is LNHDA and CDR2 is SQIVND (reference sequence). Trimming took 3 bases from V and 0 from J; bases not matched to a gene: 7. This CDR3 has 17 residues. This CDR3 reads CASSIGGGLASYNEQFF. The CDR3 nucleotides are TGTGCCAGTAGTATCGGTGGCGGACTAGCCTCCTACAATGAGCAGTTCTTC.

The chain joins TRBV29-1 to TRBJ2-3, with 8 nucleotides matching TRBD1. The CDR3 covers 13 residues. Germline V gives CDR1 SQVTM, CDR2 ANQGSEA. The V segment lost 5 bases and the J segment 2 bases; nucleotides outside the gene matches: 3. The CDR3 sequence: CSVRQGPTDTQYF. DNA for the CDR3: TGCAGCGTTCGACAGGGGCCCACAGATACGCAGTATTTT.

V is TRBV5-1 and J is TRBJ1-1, with D possibly being TRBD1 (5 bases). The V gene lost 3 bases and the J gene lost 0 bases, with 9 bases spanning the gap. The CDR3 sequence is 14 residues long. Germline assignment: CDR1 SGHRS and CDR2 YFSETQ. CDR3: CASSSGLMNTEAFF. In DNA form, the CDR3 reads TGCGCCAGCAGCTCGGGACTGATGAACACTGAAGCTTTCTTT.

This clonotype has just a few counts. The chain employs TRBV12-3 or TRBV12-4 and TRBJ2-7; 7 nucleotides align to TRBD2. The length of the CDR3 is 15 residues. V was clipped by 5 bases and J by 2 bases; unmatched bases: 9. The CDR3, as DNA: TGTGCCAGCAGTCTCGGCGGGGGTGCGACCTACGAGCAGTACTTC. Amino acid sequence: CASSLGGGATYEQYF.

V gene TRBV6-2 or TRBV6-3 combines with J gene TRBJ2-3; D perhaps matches TRBD2 (5 bases). V dropped 4 bases and J dropped 4 bases, with 15 bases sitting between them. CDR1 is MNHEY and CDR2 is SVGEGT in the germline V gene. The CDR3 is 15 residues long. The CDR3 loop is CASSSGVWSSDTQYF. CDR3 nucleotide sequence: TGTGCCAGCAGTTCCGGGGTGTGGAGCTCAGATACGCAGTATTTT.

The V call is TRBV20-1, the J call TRBJ1-2; 7 bases agree with TRBD1. The germline CDR1 and CDR2 sequences are DFQATT and SNEGSKA (reference sequence). The CDR3 totals 13 residues. J lost 11 bases, V lost 0 bases, and 9 bases had no gene match. The CDR3 DNA sequence: TGCAGTGCTAGAGAAACAGTCTCAGGGGGTTACACCTTC. Translation: CSARETVSGGYTF.

Regarding this clonotype: The junction differs from germline at one of its ends, possibly a read error. J is TRBJ2-1 and V is TRBV7-7; 11 bases map to TRBD2. The CDR3 is 20 amino acids. Germline V gene sequence: CDR1 SSHAT, CDR2 FNYEAQ (reference sequence). The CDR3 DNA is TGTGCTAGCAGCTTAGTGCCGCGACTAGCGGGAAGCGGAGGGCACAATGAGCAGTTCTTC. Its protein product is CASSLVPRLAGSGGHNEQFF.

This sequence joins TRBV7-2 and TRBJ2-2; D gene unclear. The V gene lost 5 bases and the J gene lost 9 bases, with 13 bases spanning the gap. Germline V gene lookup returns CDR1 SGHTA and CDR2 FQGNSA. This CDR3 comprises 13 residues. DNA of the CDR3: TGTGCCAGCAGCCTCAAAGGGTCTAGGGAGCTGTTTTTT. The encoded protein is CASSLKGSRELFF.

The V call is TRBV5-1, the J call TRBJ2-3; 10 bases are shared with TRBD2. Per the germline V gene, CDR1 is SGHRS and CDR2 is YFSETQ. The CDR3 loop spans 16 amino acids. After removal of 4 bases from V and 5 bases from J, the junction contained 10 bases not matched to a gene. The CDR3 DNA follows: TGCGCCAGCAGCATTCCTCTAGCGGGAGTAGGAGATACGCAGTATTTT. Amino acids: CASSIPLAGVGDTQYF.

This clonotype was seen only a few times. This chain links TRBV20-1 with TRBJ2-3, with 10 bases lining up with TRBD2. Germline CDR1 reads DFQATT; CDR2 reads SNEGSKA (reference sequence). V trimming: 5 bases; J trimming: 5 bases; junction bases outside the gene matches: 16. The CDR3 spans 17 residues. The CDR3: CSAGELASGSYKDTQYF. The CDR3 DNA reads TGCAGTGCTGGGGAGTTGGCTAGCGGGAGTTACAAAGATACGCAGTATTTT.

DNA for the CDR3: TGTGCCAGCAGCTCCCCGCTTAGGGGATGGGACAATGAGCAGTTCTTC. Protein sequence: CASSSPLRGWDNEQFF. The rearrangement links TRBV7-9 to TRBJ2-1; D may be TRBD1 (5 bases). The CDR3 length is 16 residues. V lost 4 bases and J lost 5, with 18 bases in between. Germline V gene sequence: CDR1 SEHNR, CDR2 FQNEAQ (reference sequence).

The sample holds a few counts of this clonotype. V gene TRBV4-2 combines with J gene TRBJ2-3, with D possibly being TRBD2 (6 bases). The V end was cut by 1 base, the J end by 6 bases, with 20 bases between. This CDR3 is 17 amino acids long. Looked up from germline, CDR1 is LGHNA and CDR2 is YNFKEQ. The CDR3 DNA is TGTGCCAGCAGCCAAGTCCAATCGAGACTAGATCGGGATACGCAGTATTTT. This codes for CASSQVQSRLDRDTQYF.

This clonotype was counted between two and nine times. The gene calls are TRBV28 and TRBJ1-1, with a tentative D call TRBD1 (5 bases). The V and J ends lost 10 bases and 0 bases respectively, with 21 bases between them. This CDR3 contains 16 residues. Germline V gene lookup returns CDR1 MDHEN and CDR2 SYDVKM. DNA of the CDR3: TGTGCCACCACCTCACACGCGGGACTGATGAACACTGAAGCTTTCTTT. Amino acids: CATTSHAGLMNTEAFF.

This clonotype was detected a few times. CDR3 nucleotides: TGCAGTGCTAGGGGGGAGCCACCTAGGATGACTGAAGCTTTCTTT. Its protein product is CSARGEPPRMTEAFF. V is TRBV20-1 and J is TRBJ1-1; D possibly corresponds to TRBD1 (5 bases). Germline loops: CDR1 DFQATT, CDR2 SNEGSKA (reference sequence). Trimming took 3 bases from V and 5 from J, leaving 19 bases between them. The CDR3 runs to 15 residues.

This clonotype has only a few counts. The V gene is TRBV27, the J gene TRBJ2-6; TRBD2 aligns across 9 bases. The J segment lost 4 bases and the V segment lost 8 bases, leaving 18 bases of the junction unmatched. This CDR3 comprises 19 residues. CDR1 is MNHEY and CDR2 is SMNVEV in the germline V gene (reference sequence). The chain's CDR3 is CASSYLGAGGPFGANVLTF. The DNA of the CDR3 is TGTGCCAGCTCCTACTTAGGAGCGGGAGGACCGTTCGGGGCCAACGTCCTGACTTTC.

This clonotype was counted between two and nine times. This chain links TRBV14 with TRBJ2-2; unclear D gene. The CDR3 runs 13 residues. Trimming took 4 bases from V and 6 from J, leaving 9 bases between them. Germline CDR1 is SGHDN and CDR2 is FVKESK. The CDR3 here is CASSRSVAGELFF. Here the CDR3 DNA reads TGTGCCAGCAGCCGGAGTGTCGCCGGGGAGCTGTTTTTT.

This clonotype was seen ten or more times. The chain links TRBV28 to TRBJ2-6; D unresolved. The germline V gene encodes CDR1 MDHEN and CDR2 SYDVKM. With 5 bases removed from V and 6 bases from J, the gap between germline ends came to 23 bases. The CDR3 sequence is 18 residues long. The CDR3 DNA follows: TGTGCCAGCAGTCCGTACCTCCTTGGGAAGTTGGTGGCCAACGTCCTGACTTTC. It encodes CASSPYLLGKLVANVLTF.

This clonotype was picked up many times. V gene TRBV28 combines with J gene TRBJ2-1; TRBD1 agrees at 11 bases. The CDR3 spans 17 residues. Losses at the gene ends were 5 bases for V and 5 bases for J; bases not matched to a gene: 11. In germline, CDR1 is MDHEN, CDR2 SYDVKM. CDR3 coding DNA: TGTGCCAGCAGTACCCCGCGGGGGGACAGGGGGAACAATGAGCAGTTCTTC. This encodes CASSTPRGDRGNNEQFF.

The gene calls are TRBV21-1 and TRBJ2-3; the table's D call, TRBD2, has no DNA check behind it. TRBV21-1 is assigned pseudogene status. The length of the CDR3 is 16 residues. For the CDR3, the DNA is TGTGCCAGCAGCAAACAGGGTAGCGGGAAAACAGATACGCAGTATTTT. This translates into CASSKQGSGKTDTQYF.

This clonotype was recorded many times. The genes are TRBV7-6 and TRBJ2-1; D may be TRBD2 (6 bases). The CDR3 has 14 residues. Trimming left V 0 bases short and J 10 bases short, with 13 bases between. Germline CDR1 and CDR2: SGHVS and FNYEAQ. CDR3 sequence reads: CASSLAGREREQFF. The CDR3 DNA reads TGTGCCAGCAGCTTAGCCGGGCGGGAAAGGGAGCAGTTCTTC.